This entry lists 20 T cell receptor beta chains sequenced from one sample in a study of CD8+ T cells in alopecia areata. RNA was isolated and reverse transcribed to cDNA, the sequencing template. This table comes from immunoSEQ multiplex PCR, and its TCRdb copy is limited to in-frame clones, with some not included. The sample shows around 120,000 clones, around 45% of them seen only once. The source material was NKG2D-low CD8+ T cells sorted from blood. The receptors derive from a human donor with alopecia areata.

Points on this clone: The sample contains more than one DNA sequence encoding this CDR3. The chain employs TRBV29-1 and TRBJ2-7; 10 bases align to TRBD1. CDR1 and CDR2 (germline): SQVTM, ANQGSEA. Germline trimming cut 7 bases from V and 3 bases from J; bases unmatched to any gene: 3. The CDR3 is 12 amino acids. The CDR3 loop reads CSAGDRGYEQYF. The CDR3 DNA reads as TGCAGCGCTGGGGACAGGGGCTACGAGCAGTACTTC.

In DNA, the CDR3 is TGCAGCGTTGAAGAGCGCGGGAGGCCCACAGATACGCAGTATTTT. Its protein is CSVEERGRPTDTQYF. The rearrangement links TRBV29-1 to TRBJ2-3; 8 bases match TRBD2. Per the germline V gene, CDR1 is SQVTM and CDR2 is ANQGSEA. Unmatched junction bases numbered 4, after V lost 0 bases and J lost 2 bases. The CDR3 has 15 residues.

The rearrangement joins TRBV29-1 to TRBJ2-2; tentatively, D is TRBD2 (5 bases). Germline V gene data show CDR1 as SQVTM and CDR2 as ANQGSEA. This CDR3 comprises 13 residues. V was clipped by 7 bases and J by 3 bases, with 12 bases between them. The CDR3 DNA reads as TGCAGCGCCCCCAGCGGTTACACCGGGGAGCTGTTTTTT. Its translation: CSAPSGYTGELFF.

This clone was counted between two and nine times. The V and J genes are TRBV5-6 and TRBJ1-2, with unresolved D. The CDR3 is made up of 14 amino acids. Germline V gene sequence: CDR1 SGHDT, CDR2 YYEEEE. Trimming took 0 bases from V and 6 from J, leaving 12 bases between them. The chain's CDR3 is CASSLGSSINGYTF. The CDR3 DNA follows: TGTGCCAGCAGCTTGGGGTCCTCAATCAATGGCTACACCTTC.

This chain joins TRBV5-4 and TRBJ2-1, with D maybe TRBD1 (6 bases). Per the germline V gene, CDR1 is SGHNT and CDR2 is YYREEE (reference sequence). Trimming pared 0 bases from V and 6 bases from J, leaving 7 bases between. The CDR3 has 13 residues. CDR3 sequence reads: CASSLVTGNEQFF. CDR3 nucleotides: TGTGCCAGCAGCTTGGTGACAGGCAATGAGCAGTTCTTC.

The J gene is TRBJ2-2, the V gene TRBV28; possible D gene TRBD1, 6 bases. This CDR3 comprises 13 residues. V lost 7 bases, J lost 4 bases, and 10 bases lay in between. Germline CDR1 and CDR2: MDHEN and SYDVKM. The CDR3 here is CASTIQGTGELFF. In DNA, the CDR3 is TGTGCCAGCACAATACAGGGCACCGGGGAGCTGTTTTTT.

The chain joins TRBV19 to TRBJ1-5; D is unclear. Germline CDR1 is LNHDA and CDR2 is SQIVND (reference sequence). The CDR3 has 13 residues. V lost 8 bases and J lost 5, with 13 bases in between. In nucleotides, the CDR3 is TGTGCCAGTGCGTACGGGCCCGATCAGCCCCAGCATTTT. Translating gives CASAYGPDQPQHF.

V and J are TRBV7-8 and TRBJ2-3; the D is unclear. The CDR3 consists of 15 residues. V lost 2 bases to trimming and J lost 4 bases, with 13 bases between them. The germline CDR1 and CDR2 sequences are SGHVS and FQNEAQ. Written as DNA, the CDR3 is TGTGCCAGCAGCTTATTCACGGGTGGTGCAGATACGCAGTATTTT. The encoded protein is CASSLFTGGADTQYF.

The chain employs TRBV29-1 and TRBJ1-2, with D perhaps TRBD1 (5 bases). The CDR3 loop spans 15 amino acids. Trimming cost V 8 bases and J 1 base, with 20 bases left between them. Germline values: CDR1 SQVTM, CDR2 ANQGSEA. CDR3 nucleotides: TGCAGCCATTCCTCGGGGCACCTCCTTAACTATGGCTACACCTTC. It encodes CSHSSGHLLNYGYTF.

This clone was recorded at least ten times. DNA of the CDR3: TGTGCCAGCAGTTCAACCGCCTCCCCGGCAGGTGGACAGGCATATGTTAAAGAGACCCAGTACTTC. The encoded protein is CASSSTASPAGGQAYVKETQYF. This sequence joins TRBV27 and TRBJ2-5, with 7 positions matching TRBD1. The trim removed 4 bases at V and 3 bases at J, leaving 29 bases unmatched. From germline, CDR1 is MNHEY and CDR2 SMNVEV (reference sequence). This CDR3 has 22 amino acids.

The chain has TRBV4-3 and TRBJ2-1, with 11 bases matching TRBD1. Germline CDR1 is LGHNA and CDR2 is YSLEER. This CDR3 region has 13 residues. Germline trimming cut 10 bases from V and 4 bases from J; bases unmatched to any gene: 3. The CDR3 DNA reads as TGCGCCACCGGGACAGGGGGATACAATGAGCAGTTCTTC. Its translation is CATGTGGYNEQFF.

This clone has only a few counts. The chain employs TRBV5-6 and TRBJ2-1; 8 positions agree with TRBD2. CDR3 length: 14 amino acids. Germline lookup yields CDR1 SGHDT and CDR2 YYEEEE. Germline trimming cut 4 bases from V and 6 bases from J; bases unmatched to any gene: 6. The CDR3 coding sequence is TGTGCCAGCAGCCAAGGACTAGCTGGCAATGAGCAGTTCTTC. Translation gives CASSQGLAGNEQFF.

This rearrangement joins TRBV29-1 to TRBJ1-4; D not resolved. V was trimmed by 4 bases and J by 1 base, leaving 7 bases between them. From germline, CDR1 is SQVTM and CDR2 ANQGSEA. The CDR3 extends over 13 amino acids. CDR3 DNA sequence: TGCAGCGTTGGAGGAGGAACTAATGAAAAACTGTTTTTT. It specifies CSVGGGTNEKLFF.

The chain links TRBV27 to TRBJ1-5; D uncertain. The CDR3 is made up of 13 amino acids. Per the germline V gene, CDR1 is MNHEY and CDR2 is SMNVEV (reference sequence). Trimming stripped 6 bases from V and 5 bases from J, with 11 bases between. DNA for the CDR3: TGTGCCAGCAGCCCTGGTTTGGATCAGCCCCAGCATTTT. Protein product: CASSPGLDQPQHF.

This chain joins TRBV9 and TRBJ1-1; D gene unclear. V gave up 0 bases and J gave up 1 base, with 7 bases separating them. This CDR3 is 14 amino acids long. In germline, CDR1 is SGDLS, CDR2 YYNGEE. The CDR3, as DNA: TGTGCCAGCAGCGTAGGGACCCAGAACACTGAAGCTTTCTTT. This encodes CASSVGTQNTEAFF.

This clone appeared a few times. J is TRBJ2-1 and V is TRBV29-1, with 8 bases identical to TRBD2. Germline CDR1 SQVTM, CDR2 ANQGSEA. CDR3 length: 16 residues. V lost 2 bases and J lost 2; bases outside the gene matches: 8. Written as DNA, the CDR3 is TGCAGCGTTGAATGGGCCTCGGGACTAGCCTACAATGAGCAGTTCTTC. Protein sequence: CSVEWASGLAYNEQFF.

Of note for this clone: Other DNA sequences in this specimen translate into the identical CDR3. The CDR3 loop reads CSVGTGGSYEQYF. The DNA for the CDR3 is TGCAGCGTTGGGACAGGGGGATCCTACGAGCAGTACTTC. The chain uses TRBV29-1 and TRBJ2-7; 10 bases match TRBD1. CDR1 and CDR2 from the germline V gene are SQVTM and ANQGSEA. The CDR3 runs to 13 residues. Losses at the gene ends were 4 bases for V and 1 base for J; bases not matched to a gene: 1.

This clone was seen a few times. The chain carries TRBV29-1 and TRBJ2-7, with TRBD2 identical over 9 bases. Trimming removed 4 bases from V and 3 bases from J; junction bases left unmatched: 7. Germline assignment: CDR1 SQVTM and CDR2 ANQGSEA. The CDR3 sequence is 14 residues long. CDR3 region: CSVVPASGNYEQYF. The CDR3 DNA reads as TGCAGCGTTGTTCCGGCTAGCGGGAACTACGAGCAGTACTTC.

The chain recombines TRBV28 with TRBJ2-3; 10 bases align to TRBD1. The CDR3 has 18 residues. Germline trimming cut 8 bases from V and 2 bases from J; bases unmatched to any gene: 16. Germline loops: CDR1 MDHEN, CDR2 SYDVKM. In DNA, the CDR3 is TGTGCCAGCTCCTCCGGGACAGGGGAGCTTGGGTTCACAGATACGCAGTATTTT. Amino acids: CASSSGTGELGFTDTQYF.

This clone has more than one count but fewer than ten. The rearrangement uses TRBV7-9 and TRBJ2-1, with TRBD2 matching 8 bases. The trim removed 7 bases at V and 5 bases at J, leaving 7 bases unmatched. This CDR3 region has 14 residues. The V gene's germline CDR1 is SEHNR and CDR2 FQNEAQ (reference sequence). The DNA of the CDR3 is TGTGCCAGCATCCACGGGGGGGTTGACAATGAGCAGTTCTTC. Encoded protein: CASIHGGVDNEQFF.